Listed here are 27 T cell receptor beta chains from one sample, sequenced in a study of T cells in localized non-small cell lung cancer. Here immunoSEQ multiplex PCR was the method, and the copy in TCRdb shows in-frame clones only, minus some. The data hold approximately 1,200 clones, with 20% to 25% observed a single time. This material consisted of normal lung tissue next to the tumor, taken before any cancer treatment. These receptors originate from a man between 40 and 69 years old with stage I lung adenocarcinoma.

This clone was found a few times. The chain joins TRBV6-8 to TRBJ1-1, with a possible D match to TRBD1 (6 bases). Trimming cost V 9 bases and J 1 base, with 12 bases left between them. This CDR3 region has 13 residues. Germline V gene lookup returns CDR1 MNHGY and CDR2 SAAAGT. The CDR3 DNA sequence: TGTGCCAGTTTAGGACAGCCGAACACTGAAGCTTTCTTT. This gives the protein CASLGQPNTEAFF.

The chain joins TRBV5-1 to TRBJ2-1; 7 bases align to TRBD2. CDR1 and CDR2 (germline): SGHRS, YFSETQ. The CDR3 has 15 residues. V gave up 1 base and J gave up 3 bases; unmatched junction bases: 4. As DNA, the CDR3 is TGCGCCAGCAGCTTGTCTAGCGGAGGCTACAATGAGCAGTTCTTC. The encoded protein is CASSLSSGGYNEQFF. The variable domain in full, completed from reference TRBV5-1 and TRBJ2-1, reads KAGVTQTPRYLIKTRGQQVTLSCSPISGHRSVSWYQQTPGQGLQFLFEYFSETQRNKGNFPGRFSGRQFSNSRSEMNVSTLELGDSALYLCASSLSSGGYNEQFFGPGTRLTVL.

Sample share makes this clone large (0.1 to 1%). The chain carries TRBV11-3 and TRBJ2-2, with 14 bases identical to TRBD2. The CDR3 contains 19 residues. The germline CDR1 and CDR2 sequences are SGHNT and YENEEA. V was clipped by 2 bases and J by 3 bases; unmatched bases: 8. The CDR3 is CASSLRGLAGVGDTGELFF. CDR3 coding DNA: TGTGCCAGCAGCTTAAGGGGACTAGCGGGAGTAGGGGACACCGGGGAGCTGTTTTTT. Combining the CDR3 with reference TRBV11-3 and TRBJ2-2 gives the whole variable domain EAGVVQSPRYKIIEKKQPVAFWCNPISGHNTLYWYLQNLGQGPELLIRYENEEAVDDSQLPKDRFSAERLKGVDSTLKIQPAELGDSAVYLCASSLRGLAGVGDTGELFFGEGSRLTVL.

This clone is labeled as medium-sized. The chain links TRBV11-3 to TRBJ2-1, with TRBD2 matching 10 bases. The ends lost 5 bases at V and 5 bases at J; junction bases unmatched: 6. Per the germline V gene, CDR1 is SGHNT and CDR2 is YENEEA. The CDR3 has 15 residues. The CDR3 loop reads CASSDSLAGDNEQFF. CDR3 bases: TGTGCCAGCAGCGATAGTCTAGCGGGAGACAATGAGCAGTTCTTC.

J is TRBJ1-4 and V is TRBV19; no definite D call. The V end lost 4 bases, the J end lost 4 bases, and 10 bases lay between the germline ends. The CDR3 length is 14 residues. CDR1 and CDR2 from the germline V gene are LNHDA and SQIVND (reference sequence). The CDR3 sequence is CASSNRRSNEKLFF. DNA for the CDR3: TGTGCCAGTAGTAATAGACGGAGTAATGAAAAACTGTTTTTT. Complete variable domain (other parts from reference TRBV19 and TRBJ1-4): DGGITQSPKYLFRKEGQNVTLSCEQNLNHDAMYWYRQDPGQGLRLIYYSQIVNDFQKGDIAEGYSVSREKKESFPLTVTSAQKNPTAFYLCASSNRRSNEKLFFGSGTQLSVL.

This clone was detected a few times. J is TRBJ2-7 and V is TRBV9; D unclear. The length of the CDR3 is 12 residues. V was pared by 5 bases and J by 13 bases, with 19 bases between. Germline assignment: CDR1 SGDLS and CDR2 YYNGEE. The CDR3 DNA sequence: TGTGCCAGCAGTGAAATGCCTCCTGAGCCATACTTC. Encoded protein: CASSEMPPEPYF.

By sample fraction, this clone is large (0.1 to 1%). CDR3 DNA sequence: TGCGCCAGCACTGGGGGCTCCTACGAGCAGTACTTC. This gives the protein CASTGGSYEQYF. The J gene is TRBJ2-7, the V gene TRBV10-2; tentatively, D is TRBD1 or TRBD2 (5 bases each). Between the trimmed V and J ends, which lost 7 bases and 0 bases, there was a span of 7 bases. Germline CDR1 is WSHSY and CDR2 is SAAADI. The CDR3 spans 12 residues.

This clone is a singleton in its sample. This chain links TRBV18 with TRBJ2-7; 12 nucleotides line up with TRBD1. Germline CDR1 reads KGHSH; CDR2 reads LQKENI. The CDR3 loop spans 14 amino acids. Trimming took 8 bases from V and 2 from J; bases not matched to a gene: 4. As DNA, the CDR3 is TGTGCCAGCGTGGGACAGGGGGCTGCCTACGAGCAGTACTTC. Protein sequence: CASVGQGAAYEQYF. The full variable domain, in which reference TRBV18 and TRBJ2-7 provide the parts outside the CDR3, is NAGVMQNPRHLVRRRGQEARLRCSPMKGHSHVYWYRQLPEEGLKFMVYLQKENIIDESGMPKERFSAEFPKEGPSILRIQQVVRGDSAAYFCASVGQGAAYEQYFGPGTRLTVT.

V and J are TRBV14 and TRBJ1-1, with D tentatively TRBD1 (6 bases). CDR3 size: 15 residues. In germline, CDR1 is SGHDN, CDR2 FVKESK. Trimming stripped 0 bases from V and 1 base from J, with 9 bases between. The CDR3 sequence is CASSQDGGQNTEAFF. The CDR3 nucleotides read TGTGCCAGCAGCCAAGATGGGGGGCAGAACACTGAAGCTTTCTTT.

The V gene is TRBV19, the J gene TRBJ1-5, with D hard to call. The V end was cut by 1 base, the J end by 4 bases, with 5 bases between. CDR1 LNHDA and CDR2 SQIVND come from the germline V gene (reference sequence). There are 13 residues in the CDR3. In DNA form, the CDR3 reads TGTGCCAGTAGTATAGGCGGGAATCAGCCCCAGCATTTT. Residues: CASSIGGNQPQHF.

The chain is built from TRBV19 and TRBJ2-7, with 11 bases matching TRBD1. Germline-derived CDR1 and CDR2 are LNHDA and SQIVND (reference sequence). The CDR3 contains 15 residues. V lost 5 bases and J lost 3; bases outside the gene matches: 6. CDR3 in amino acids: CASSAPGQGDYEQYF. In DNA form, the CDR3 reads TGTGCCAGTAGTGCCCCGGGACAGGGGGACTACGAGCAGTACTTC.

This clone is labeled as medium-sized. This sequence joins TRBV11-3 and TRBJ2-7, with 7 bases matching TRBD2. The V gene's germline CDR1 is SGHNT and CDR2 YENEEA. This CDR3 comprises 16 residues. V gave up 5 bases and J gave up 0 bases; unmatched junction bases: 10. The CDR3 protein is CASSQNPSSGSYEQYF. In nucleotides, the CDR3 is TGTGCCAGCAGCCAAAACCCCTCTAGCGGCTCCTACGAGCAGTACTTC. Looking up the rest from reference TRBV11-3 and TRBJ2-7 gives the full variable domain: EAGVVQSPRYKIIEKKQPVAFWCNPISGHNTLYWYLQNLGQGPELLIRYENEEAVDDSQLPKDRFSAERLKGVDSTLKIQPAELGDSAVYLCASSQNPSSGSYEQYFGPGTRLTVT.

This chain connects TRBV18 to TRBJ1-2, with 7 positions matching TRBD1. The germline gives CDR1 KGHSH, CDR2 LQKENI. V shed 1 base and J 8 bases; nucleotides not matched to a gene: 7. The CDR3 runs 14 residues. CDR3 coding DNA: TGTGCCAGCTCACCACAAGGGACAGTGTACGGCTACACCTTC. Its protein product is CASSPQGTVYGYTF.

The table lists this clone with a few counts. This chain uses TRBV29-1 with TRBJ2-5; D not resolved. In germline, CDR1 is SQVTM, CDR2 ANQGSEA. Trimming pared 3 bases from V and 5 bases from J, leaving 10 bases between. This CDR3 has 12 amino acids. DNA of the CDR3: TGCAGCGTTGATCTAGTTGGGGAGACCCAGTACTTC. It encodes CSVDLVGETQYF.

This clone was picked up a small number of times. The chain joins TRBV30 to TRBJ2-7; 8 bases fit TRBD1. The CDR3 runs 14 residues. V trimming: 1 base; J trimming: 3 bases; junction bases outside the gene matches: 5. Germline CDR1 GTSNPN, CDR2 SVGIG (reference sequence). The DNA for the CDR3 is TGTGCCTGGAGTGGCGGACAGGGAGGCTACGAGCAGTACTTC. It yields the protein CAWSGGQGGYEQYF.

A few counts support this clone. The chain employs TRBV9 and TRBJ1-1; the D gene is possibly TRBD1 (5 bases). V lost 6 bases to trimming and J lost 9 bases, with 21 bases between them. Per germline, CDR1 SGDLS and CDR2 YYNGEE. This CDR3 has 14 residues. CDR3 protein: CASIEESAGTQAFF. The DNA for the CDR3 is TGTGCCAGCATCGAAGAATCCGCCGGGACCCAAGCTTTCTTT.

The rearrangement uses TRBV6-8 and TRBJ2-1; TRBD2 matches at 11 bases. J gave up 3 bases and V 6 bases, and 1 base lay outside the gene matches. The germline V gene has CDR1 MNHGY and CDR2 SAAAGT. The CDR3 contains 14 residues. The CDR3 protein is CASRLAGGYNEQFF. CDR3 sequence (DNA): TGTGCCAGCAGGCTAGCGGGGGGCTACAATGAGCAGTTCTTC.

V is TRBV11-3 and J is TRBJ1-2; D might be TRBD1 (5 bases). The CDR3 is 14 amino acids. Germline CDR1 reads SGHNT; CDR2 reads YENEEA. V lost 5 bases to trimming and J lost 8 bases, with 18 bases between them. The chain's CDR3 is CASSPGAWGLGYTF. Here the CDR3 DNA reads TGTGCCAGCAGCCCCGGGGCCTGGGGGTTAGGCTACACCTTC.

Sample share makes this clone large (0.1 to 1%). This chain joins TRBV6-8 and TRBJ2-7; D possibly corresponds to TRBD1 (6 bases). The CDR3 is 14 amino acids. V lost 0 bases, J lost 5 bases, and 11 bases lay in between. CDR1 is MNHGY, CDR2 SAAAGT, per germline. DNA for the CDR3: TGTGCCAGCAGTTACTCCACCAAGGGGGACGAGCAGTACTTC. Protein: CASSYSTKGDEQYF.

The rearrangement joins TRBV11-3 to TRBJ2-3, with 9 bases matching TRBD2. Germline CDR1 SGHNT, CDR2 YENEEA. This CDR3 comprises 15 residues. V shed 4 bases and J 2 bases; nucleotides not matched to a gene: 4. The CDR3 loop reads CASSSRGGLTDTQYF. The CDR3 DNA follows: TGTGCCAGCAGCTCGCGGGGGGGCCTCACAGATACGCAGTATTTT.

The chain links TRBV30 to TRBJ2-3; D gene unclear. The CDR3 extends over 11 amino acids. Germline CDR1 reads GTSNPN; CDR2 reads SVGIG (reference sequence). V lost 3 bases, J lost 7 bases, and 8 bases lay in between. CDR3: CAWSIGNTQYF. For the CDR3, the DNA is TGTGCCTGGAGCATAGGCAATACGCAGTATTTT.

The V call is TRBV29-1, the J call TRBJ2-7; D ambiguous. The germline CDR1 and CDR2 sequences are SQVTM and ANQGSEA. This CDR3 region has 12 residues. V gave up 4 bases and J gave up 2 bases, with 9 bases separating them. CDR3 protein: CSVVSWTYEQYF. In DNA form, the CDR3 reads TGCAGCGTTGTCTCATGGACCTACGAGCAGTACTTC.

The chain combines TRBV12-5 with TRBJ2-7; 9 bases are a match to TRBD2. CDR1 is LGHNT and CDR2 is FRNRAP in the germline V gene. The CDR3 has 13 residues. Germline trimming cut 5 bases from V and 2 bases from J; bases unmatched to any gene: 1. CDR3 protein: CASGPSGTYEQYF. In DNA, the CDR3 is TGTGCTAGTGGTCCTAGCGGGACCTACGAGCAGTACTTC. The full variable domain, in which reference TRBV12-5 and TRBJ2-7 provide the parts outside the CDR3, is DARVTQTPRHKVTEMGQEVTMRCQPILGHNTVFWYRQTMMQGLELLAYFRNRAPLDDSGMPKDRFSAEMPDATLATLKIQPSEPRDSAVYFCASGPSGTYEQYFGPGTRLTVT.

This clone appeared a few times. J is TRBJ2-1 and V is TRBV5-1; D may match TRBD1 or TRBD2 (5 bases each). V lost 0 bases, J lost 2 bases, and 9 bases lay in between. The germline CDR1 and CDR2 sequences are SGHRS and YFSETQ. The CDR3 sequence is 15 residues long. CDR3 coding DNA: TGCGCCAGCAGCTTGGACGGGACCACCTACAATGAGCAGTTCTTC. Translating gives CASSLDGTTYNEQFF.

This chain joins TRBV9 and TRBJ1-4, with 9 bases identical to TRBD1. The CDR3 is made up of 15 amino acids. Per germline, CDR1 SGDLS and CDR2 YYNGEE. Unmatched junction bases numbered 7, after V lost 4 bases and J lost 6 bases. CDR3 nucleotide sequence: TGTGCCAGCAGCACCCGGACAGGGGAATATGAAAAACTGTTTTTT. This encodes CASSTRTGEYEKLFF.

This clone was seen a handful of times. V gene TRBV6-8 combines with J gene TRBJ2-1, with D perhaps matching TRBD1 or TRBD2 (5 bases each). Trimming removed 8 bases from V and 7 bases from J, with 15 bases in between. The CDR3 loop spans 13 amino acids. Germline loops: CDR1 MNHGY, CDR2 SAAAGT. The CDR3 DNA reads as TGTGCCAGCGCCCGGGACCGTGGGAATGAGCAGTTCTTC. This translates into CASARDRGNEQFF.

There are a few counts of this clone. The genes are TRBV7-4 and TRBJ1-5; D gene unclear. The CDR3 sequence is 13 residues long. V lost 4 bases and J lost 3, with 7 bases in between. From germline, CDR1 is SGHVT and CDR2 SQSDAQ. As DNA, the CDR3 is TGTGCCAGCAGCTCCGGGCCCAATCAGCCCCAGCATTTT. Its translation is CASSSGPNQPQHF.